Listed below are T cell receptor beta chains from one sample, sequenced in a study of shared clonotypes between healthy human individuals. Some clones are missing from TCRdb's copy, which holds only in-frame ones; the method was immunoSEQ multiplex PCR. The sample includes around 2.1 million clones, 85% to 95% of them seen just once. Material for sequencing was naive CD8+ T cells from PBMCs. The receptors were gathered from a man aged 18 to 30 in good health. Some clones in this sample may be carry-over from other donors' samples. The CDR3 runs from the conserved cysteine through the conserved F or W. A clone size is listed for some rows: how often the clone was seen (once, few, many), or a class if it is expanded.

>NA|TRBV27|TRBJ2-3
CASSLSVRGADTQYF
>NA|TRBV4-1|TRBJ2-3
CASSYGTPDTQYF
>NA|TRBV7-2|TRBJ2-2
CASSAGPPREVFGELFF
>NA|TRBV28|TRBJ1-2
CASNPPHLLGTDGYTF
>NA|TRBV6-5|TRBJ2-5
CASRDGAWTQYF
>NA|TRBV5-1|TRBJ2-7
CASRLGQGVSEQYF
>NA|TRBV5-4|TRBJ2-7
CASSARLAGERHEQYF
>NA|TRBV10-3|TRBJ2-7
CAISSGLANEQYF
>few|TRBV7-9|TRBJ1-1
CASSSMGGAEAFF
>NA|TRBV11-2|TRBJ1-1
CASSSRDSNTEAFF
>NA|TRBV13|TRBJ2-5
CASSFPAFQETQYF
>NA|TRBV30|TRBJ2-7
CATGQGIYEQYF
>NA|TRBV2|TRBJ1-1
CASSPQGPPEAFF
>NA|TRBV6-6|TRBJ2-3
CASSLTPTHTDTQYF
>NA|TRBV19|TRBJ1-1
CASSLYTEAFF
>NA|TRBV2|TRBJ2-7
CASRRTSLWTYGGEQYF
>NA|TRBV9|TRBJ2-1
CASSVAGTVSYNEQFF
>NA|TRBV15|TRBJ2-2
CATSRTGGATGELFF
>once|TRBV7-9|TRBJ2-3
CASSSRLAGVTDTQYF
>NA|TRBV30|TRBJ2-7
CAWRSGAVSYEQYF
>NA|TRBV28|TRBJ2-2
CASSFRRGLALRAGELFF
>NA|TRBV6-5|TRBJ2-7
CASSNRDRNYEQYF
>NA|TRBV4-1|TRBJ2-7
CASSQTSLLGYEQYF
>NA|TRBV4-3|TRBJ2-1
CASSQDRRGEQFF
>NA|TRBV5-4|TRBJ1-1
CASSLARGLTEAFF
>NA|TRBV6-6|TRBJ2-1
CASTAGGGEQFF
>NA|TRBV11-2|TRBJ1-1
CASSPRPQLEAFF
>once|TRBV6-5|TRBJ1-1
CASSPGQGGTEAFF
>NA|TRBV5-1|TRBJ2-3
CASSLERGADTQYF
>NA|TRBV6-5|TRBJ2-3
CASSYVTSGTTDTQYF
>NA|TRBV11-3|TRBJ2-1
CASSRKTSGYYNEQFF
>NA|TRBV7-9|TRBJ1-1
CASSLGYSEAFF
>NA|TRBV18|TRBJ2-3
CASSPPVSSLAGRADTQYF
>NA|TRBV9|TRBJ1-2
CASSGYKTGGLHGYTF